This passage covers 9 T cell receptor beta chains from one sample sequenced in a study of OX40 agonist ivuxolimab in advanced cancers. Clones were sequenced by immunoSEQ multiplex PCR, and TCRdb holds only the in-frame ones, with some missing. The table shows about 44,000 clones, with around 90% occurring only once. This sample comprised CD4+ or CD8+ T cells sorted from blood, obtained in a trial of the OX40 agonist ivuxolimab. Source of these receptors: an adult with an advanced solid tumor such as melanoma, head and neck, liver or kidney cancer.

Of note for this clone: Within the sample, other DNA sequences also encode this same CDR3. This rearrangement joins TRBV11-3 to TRBJ1-1, with 7 positions matching TRBD1. The CDR3 runs to 14 residues. Germline V gene lookup returns CDR1 SGHNT and CDR2 YENEEA. V lost 5 bases, J lost 2 bases, and 5 bases stayed unmatched. CDR3 residues: CASSPGTANTEAFF. CDR3 DNA: TGTGCCAGCAGCCCCGGGACAGCCAACACTGAAGCTTTCTTT.

This sequence joins TRBV28 and TRBJ1-1; D is unresolved. The CDR3 contains 15 residues. Germline values: CDR1 MDHEN, CDR2 SYDVKM. V was trimmed by 3 bases and J by 8 bases, leaving 19 bases between them. CDR3 residues: CASSLRETPSGEAFF. The CDR3 nucleotides are TGTGCCAGCAGTTTGAGGGAAACGCCCTCCGGAGAAGCTTTCTTT.

The chain uses TRBV15 and TRBJ2-1, with 7 bases identical to TRBD2. Germline V gene lookup returns CDR1 LNHNV and CDR2 YYDKDF (reference sequence). This CDR3 region has 13 residues. V lost 0 bases to trimming and J lost 10 bases; unmatched junction nucleotides: 3. For the CDR3, the DNA is TGTGCCACCAGCAGAGATCAGGGAGGGGAGCAGTTCTTC. Residues: CATSRDQGGEQFF.

The chain joins TRBV11-2 to TRBJ2-2, with no clear D. The CDR3 is 12 amino acids. Germline-derived CDR1 and CDR2 are SGHAT and FQNNGV. Trimming shortened V by 1 base and J by 8 bases, and 5 bases separated the two germline ends. CDR3 loop: CASSLGFGELFF. CDR3 bases: TGTGCCAGCAGCTTAGGGTTTGGGGAGCTGTTTTTT.

This chain connects TRBV4-2 to TRBJ2-7; D call uncertain. V dropped 0 bases and J dropped 0 bases, with 9 bases sitting between them. The V gene's germline CDR1 is LGHNA and CDR2 YNFKEQ. CDR3 length: 15 residues. CDR3 in amino acids: CASSQEGLGSYEQYF. The DNA for the CDR3 is TGTGCCAGCAGCCAAGAAGGGCTAGGCTCCTACGAGCAGTACTTC.

The chain is built from TRBV28 and TRBJ2-7, with D possibly being TRBD1 (6 bases). Germline V gene data show CDR1 as MDHEN and CDR2 as SYDVKM. V lost 3 bases and J lost 3, with 9 bases in between. The CDR3 extends over 13 amino acids. The CDR3 here is CASSLGAFYEQYF. CDR3 nucleotides: TGTGCCAGCAGTTTGGGGGCGTTCTACGAGCAGTACTTC.

The chain recombines TRBV7-8 with TRBJ2-3; D is perhaps TRBD1 (5 bases). The CDR3 sequence is 12 residues long. Per the germline V gene, CDR1 is SGHVS and CDR2 is FQNEAQ. V was clipped by 8 bases and J by 10 bases, with 16 bases between them. The CDR3 DNA reads as TGTGCCAGCGAAGATGGGGCAGTTGCGCAGTATTTT. It encodes CASEDGAVAQYF.

The J gene is TRBJ1-2, the V gene TRBV7-2; 12 bases align to TRBD1. There are 15 residues in the CDR3. V dropped 5 bases and J dropped 8; count of bases not matched to a gene: 9. Per germline, CDR1 SGHTA and CDR2 FQGNSA. In nucleotides, the CDR3 is TGTGCCAGCAGCACCATTTTAGGGACAGGGGGCGGCTACACCTTC. Protein sequence: CASSTILGTGGGYTF.

For the CDR3, the DNA is TGCAGTGCGAGGGAAGGGCCGCAGTATTTT. Its protein product is CSAREGPQYF. The rearrangement joins TRBV20-1 to TRBJ2-3; possible D gene TRBD2, 5 bases. The CDR3 has 10 amino acids. V lost 6 bases to trimming and J lost 10 bases, with 11 bases between them. Germline lookup yields CDR1 DFQATT and CDR2 SNEGSKA (reference sequence).